These 3 T cell receptor beta chains share one sample of origin, sequenced in a study of cytotoxic CD8 clonotypes in ibrutinib-treated CLL. The repertoire was sequenced with immunoSEQ multiplex PCR; TCRdb's copy has only in-frame clones and lacks some. The data show about 140,000 clones, 75% to 85% seen once. The sequencing here drew on PBMCs, taken after 36 months of ibrutinib treatment. These receptors were taken from a human donor with chronic lymphocytic leukemia.

This clone has only one observation. V is TRBV14 and J is TRBJ1-1, with 8 bases aligning to TRBD1. V was pared by 3 bases and J by 8 bases, with 14 bases of the junction left unmatched. Germline V gene data show CDR1 as SGHDN and CDR2 as FVKESK. The CDR3 is 16 residues long. The chain's CDR3 is CASSHRYASRTGEAFF. The CDR3 DNA sequence: TGTGCCAGCAGCCACCGGTATGCAAGCCGGACAGGGGAAGCTTTCTTT. Supplemented by reference TRBV14 and TRBJ1-1, the full variable domain reads EAGVTQFPSHSVIEKGQTVTLRCDPISGHDNLYWYRRVMGKEIKFLLHFVKESKQDESGMPNNRFLAERTGGTYSTLKVQPAELEDSGVYFCASSHRYASRTGEAFFGQGTRLTVV.

The chain links TRBV19 to TRBJ1-2; D is possibly TRBD1 (5 bases). Germline V gene lookup returns CDR1 LNHDA and CDR2 SQIVND (reference sequence). Trimming left V 3 bases short and J 2 bases short, with 16 bases between. This CDR3 spans 16 amino acids. The CDR3 region has the DNA TGTGCCAGTAGTATGGGGACTGGTTCGGTAAACTATGGCTACACCTTC. Amino acid sequence: CASSMGTGSVNYGYTF.

The chain combines TRBV11-2 with TRBJ2-3; 9 nucleotides line up with TRBD2. Trimming cost V 3 bases and J 6 bases; bases outside gene matches: 7. The length of the CDR3 is 15 residues. The germline V gene has CDR1 SGHAT and CDR2 FQNNGV. In nucleotides, the CDR3 is TGTGCCAGCAGCTTTTCTAGCGGGACCTCGGATACGCAGTATTTT. This gives the protein CASSFSSGTSDTQYF.